The 20 T cell receptor beta chains in this list originate from one sample, sequenced in a study of CD8 T cells in Susac syndrome. RNA totalling about 0.45 to 1 ug underwent reverse transcription with random hexamers. TCRdb re-called the immunoSEQ multiplex PCR reads with MiXCR, one entry per CDR3 protein. The data show under 200,000 distinct CDR3 sequences, roughly nine tenths seen once. The sequenced material came from CD4+ T cells from PBMCs. These receptors were taken from a human donor with Susac syndrome.

CDR3 region: CSAVSGSRNEQFF. The CDR3 DNA follows: TGCAGTGCTGTCAGCGGGAGTCGCAATGAGCAGTTCTTC. This chain links TRBV20-1 with TRBJ2-1; 8 nucleotides line up with TRBD2. V lost 5 bases to trimming and J lost 6 bases; unmatched junction nucleotides: 6. The CDR3 sequence is 13 residues long. The germline CDR1 and CDR2 sequences are DFQATT and SNEGSKA (reference sequence).

The rearrangement links TRBV20-1 to TRBJ2-5, with 11 bases fitting TRBD2. CDR3 length: 14 amino acids. Losses at the gene ends were 2 bases for V and 3 bases for J; bases not matched to a gene: 2. Germline V CDR1 and CDR2: DFQATT, SNEGSKA (reference sequence). CDR3 coding DNA: TGCAGTGCTAGACCGGGACTAGCGGAAGAGACCCAGTACTTC. Translating gives CSARPGLAEETQYF.

The genes are TRBV13 and TRBJ1-1; the D is unclear. The germline gives CDR1 PRHDT, CDR2 FYEKMQ (reference sequence). Trimming took 5 bases from V and 6 from J, leaving 10 bases between them. The CDR3 is 12 amino acids. The CDR3 reads CASSPRPAEAFF. CDR3 DNA: TGTGCCAGCAGCCCCCGGCCAGCTGAAGCTTTCTTT.

This rearrangement joins TRBV20-1 to TRBJ2-5; TRBD2 matches at 8 bases. The CDR3 totals 14 residues. After removal of 6 bases from V and 0 bases from J, the junction contained 6 bases not matched to a gene. Germline V gives CDR1 DFQATT, CDR2 SNEGSKA (reference sequence). CDR3 sequence reads: CSATSGLYQETQYF. DNA of the CDR3: TGCAGTGCCACTAGCGGACTGTACCAAGAGACCCAGTACTTC.

The rearrangement uses TRBV9 and TRBJ2-1; 12 bases are a match to TRBD2. V lost 0 bases, J lost 3 bases, and 7 bases stayed unmatched. This CDR3 region has 18 residues. Germline CDR1 is SGDLS and CDR2 is YYNGEE. The CDR3 DNA is TGTGCCAGCAGCGTAGTCCCTCAGACTAGCGGGAGCTACAATGAGCAGTTCTTC. Protein product: CASSVVPQTSGSYNEQFF.

Only a few counts were recorded for this clonotype. The chain uses TRBV6-1 and TRBJ2-6; TRBD1 matches at 9 bases. Germline assignment: CDR1 MNHNS and CDR2 SASEGT. The ends lost 7 bases at V and 1 base at J; junction bases unmatched: 2. CDR3 length: 15 residues. CDR3 residues: CASIGTGSGANVLTF. The CDR3 DNA is TGTGCCAGCATAGGGACAGGGTCTGGGGCCAACGTCCTGACTTTC.

The J gene is TRBJ1-4, the V gene TRBV10-3; unclear D gene. CDR3 length equals 15 residues. V was shortened by 3 bases and J by 0 bases, with 8 bases between the two germline ends. Germline CDR1 is ENHRY and CDR2 is SYGVKD. CDR3 DNA: TGTGCCATCAGTGAAGACACCGCAACTAATGAAAAACTGTTTTTT. As protein: CAISEDTATNEKLFF.

This sequence joins TRBV20-1 and TRBJ2-7; 7 bases fit TRBD2. V shed 3 bases, J shed 3 bases, and the junction held 8 bases outside the gene matches. This CDR3 has 14 residues. Germline V gives CDR1 DFQATT, CDR2 SNEGSKA (reference sequence). As DNA, the CDR3 is TGCAGTGCTAGGCAACCTAGCGGTAGCTACGAGCAGTACTTC. This sequence encodes CSARQPSGSYEQYF.

The rearrangement links TRBV2 to TRBJ2-1, with 8 bases that match TRBD1. The J segment lost 6 bases and the V segment lost 8 bases, leaving 3 bases of the junction unmatched. Germline values: CDR1 SNHLY, CDR2 FYNNEI. CDR3 length: 12 amino acids. The CDR3 region is CASAGQGNEQFF. The CDR3 DNA reads TGTGCCAGCGCCGGACAGGGCAATGAGCAGTTCTTC.

This clonotype is a singleton in its sample. The chain joins TRBV18 to TRBJ1-2, with D unresolved. Germline V gene data show CDR1 as KGHSH and CDR2 as LQKENI. V was cut by 0 bases and J by 7 bases, with 18 bases left in between. The CDR3 extends over 16 amino acids. The CDR3 loop is CASSPPVTDPFSGYTF. DNA of the CDR3: TGTGCCAGCTCACCACCAGTCACGGACCCTTTCTCTGGCTACACCTTC.

This clonotype was seen only once. The chain couples TRBV7-3 to TRBJ2-6; TRBD1 agrees at 9 bases. Germline values: CDR1 SGHTA, CDR2 FQGTGA. V trimming: 4 bases; J trimming: 2 bases; junction bases outside the gene matches: 12. The CDR3 has 19 residues. In DNA form, the CDR3 reads TGTGCCAGCAGCTCACCCGGGGGACAGGGAGTTCCTGGGGCCAACGTCCTGACTTTC. It codes for CASSSPGGQGVPGANVLTF. The full variable domain, rest sourced from reference TRBV7-3 and TRBJ2-6, is GAGVSQTPSNKVTEKGKYVELRCDPISGHTALYWYRQSLGQGPEFLIYFQGTGAADDSGLPNDRFFAVRPEGSVSTLKIQRTERGDSAVYLCASSSPGGQGVPGANVLTFGAGSRLTVL.

The chain's CDR3 is CASSPAGQLNTEAFF. The CDR3 bases are TGTGCCAGCTCACCGGCAGGACAGTTGAACACTGAAGCTTTCTTT. This chain uses TRBV18 with TRBJ1-1; D might be TRBD1 (6 bases). The CDR3 sequence is 15 residues long. The germline V and J ends were trimmed by 3 bases and 0 bases, with 11 bases remaining between them. Germline values: CDR1 KGHSH, CDR2 LQKENI.

A few counts support this clonotype. The chain carries TRBV27 and TRBJ1-4, with 8 nucleotides matching TRBD1. The J segment lost 7 bases and the V segment lost 5 bases, leaving 3 bases of the junction unmatched. Germline values: CDR1 MNHEY, CDR2 SMNVEV (reference sequence). This CDR3 comprises 13 residues. This chain's CDR3 is CASSGQGGEKLFF. CDR3 nucleotides: TGTGCCAGCAGTGGACAGGGTGGTGAAAAACTGTTTTTT.

The chain combines TRBV3-1 with TRBJ2-1; TRBD2 is a possible D gene (5 bases). CDR1 is LGHDT and CDR2 is YNNKEL in the germline V gene (reference sequence). The CDR3 spans 15 residues. V was pared by 0 bases and J by 1 base, with 7 bases between. The DNA of the CDR3 is TGTGCCAGCAGCCAAGATACGGGATCCTACAATGAGCAGTTCTTC. Protein product: CASSQDTGSYNEQFF.

V gene TRBV3-1 combines with J gene TRBJ2-5, with unresolved D. V shed 1 base and J shed 0 bases, with 18 bases lying between them. The CDR3 length is 18 residues. Germline CDR1 is LGHDT and CDR2 is YNNKEL (reference sequence). CDR3 in amino acids: CASSQGGDSRKYQETQYF. CDR3 bases: TGTGCCAGCAGCCAAGGAGGTGACTCGCGAAAATACCAAGAGACCCAGTACTTC.

The V gene is TRBV5-8, the J gene TRBJ2-7; a weak D match, TRBD2 (7 bases). Germline V gives CDR1 SGHTS, CDR2 YDEGEE. Trimming removed 5 bases at V and 3 bases at J, with 18 bases between. The length of the CDR3 is 15 residues. The DNA of the CDR3 is TGTGCCAGCAGTCAAGGGGGGGGGCGCATCTACGAGCAGTACTTC. As protein: CASSQGGGRIYEQYF.

The chain links TRBV20-1 to TRBJ2-5; TRBD2 agrees at 7 bases. The V segment lost 5 bases and the J segment 5 bases; nucleotides outside the gene matches: 11. CDR3 length equals 14 residues. CDR1 and CDR2 from the germline V gene are DFQATT and SNEGSKA (reference sequence). CDR3 sequence: CSAPTRVGGETQYF. The CDR3 DNA reads as TGCAGTGCTCCGACAAGGGTCGGGGGGGAGACCCAGTACTTC.

The chain joins TRBV5-1 to TRBJ1-1, with D tentatively TRBD1 (6 bases). Germline values: CDR1 SGHRS, CDR2 YFSETQ. The CDR3 extends over 14 amino acids. Trimming shortened V by 4 bases and J by 0 bases, and 10 bases separated the two germline ends. The chain's CDR3 is CASSDGGLNTEAFF. DNA for the CDR3: TGCGCCAGCAGCGACGGGGGGCTGAACACTGAAGCTTTCTTT. The variable domain in full, completed from reference TRBV5-1 and TRBJ1-1, reads KAGVTQTPRYLIKTRGQQVTLSCSPISGHRSVSWYQQTPGQGLQFLFEYFSETQRNKGNFPGRFSGRQFSNSRSEMNVSTLELGDSALYLCASSDGGLNTEAFFGQGTRLTVV.

The rearrangement joins TRBV6-5 to TRBJ1-1; 8 bases map to TRBD1. Germline lookup yields CDR1 MNHEY and CDR2 SVGAGI. V trimming: 2 bases; J trimming: 1 base; junction bases outside the gene matches: 0. This CDR3 has 14 amino acids. The CDR3 nucleotides read TGTGCCAGCAGTTACGACAGGGGGAACACTGAAGCTTTCTTT. Its protein is CASSYDRGNTEAFF.

V usage is TRBV5-1 and J usage is TRBJ2-1, with TRBD1 matching over 10 bases. V shed 5 bases and J 4 bases; nucleotides not matched to a gene: 3. In germline, CDR1 is SGHRS, CDR2 YFSETQ. This CDR3 spans 14 amino acids. The CDR3 loop reads CASRTGGEYNEQFF. The CDR3 DNA is TGCGCCAGCAGGACAGGGGGCGAATACAATGAGCAGTTCTTC.